The clone carrying this T cell receptor beta chain was detected only a few times. This record comes from a study of patients and donors after allogeneic stem cell transplantation. Using its own MiXCR run on the RT-PCR reads, TCRdb lists one record per CDR3 protein. In the table there are about 200,000 distinct CDR3 sequences, about 37% of which are singletons. The CDR3 runs to 13 residues. V shed 8 bases and J shed 0 bases, with 11 bases lying between them. The V gene's germline CDR1 is SQVTM and CDR2 ANQGSEA. The V gene is TRBV29-1, the J gene TRBJ1-3; weak D call: TRBD1 (6 bases). This TCR derives from a human donor who was either an allogeneic HSCT recipient or a stem cell or donor lymphocyte infusion donor (not recorded which). It is not recorded whose cells these are; they may come from a transplant donor. Sequenced material: blood, either unsorted or a sorted T cell fraction (not recorded which). The CDR3 sequence is CSTGDNSGNTIYF. DNA of the CDR3: TGCAGCACGGGGGACAACTCTGGAAACACCATATATTTT.